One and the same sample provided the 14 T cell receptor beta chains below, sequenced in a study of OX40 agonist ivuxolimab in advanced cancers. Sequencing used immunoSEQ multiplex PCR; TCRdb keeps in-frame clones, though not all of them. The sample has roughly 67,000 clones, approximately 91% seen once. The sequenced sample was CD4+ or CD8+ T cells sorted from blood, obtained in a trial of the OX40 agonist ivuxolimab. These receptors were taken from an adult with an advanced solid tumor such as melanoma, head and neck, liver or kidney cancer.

CDR3 loop: CSVHKGDTEAFF. The CDR3 nucleotides are TGCAGCGTTCACAAGGGGGACACTGAAGCTTTCTTT. The J gene is TRBJ1-1, the V gene TRBV29-1; D is possibly TRBD1 (6 bases). CDR1 is SQVTM, CDR2 ANQGSEA, per germline. V dropped 5 bases and J dropped 3 bases, with 10 bases sitting between them. This CDR3 has 12 amino acids. Looking up the rest from reference TRBV29-1 and TRBJ1-1 gives the full variable domain: SAVISQKPSRDICQRGTSLTIQCQVDSQVTMMFWYRQQPGQSLTLIATANQGSEATYESGFVIDKFPISRPNLTFSTLTVSNMSPEDSSIYLCSVHKGDTEAFFGQGTRLTVV.

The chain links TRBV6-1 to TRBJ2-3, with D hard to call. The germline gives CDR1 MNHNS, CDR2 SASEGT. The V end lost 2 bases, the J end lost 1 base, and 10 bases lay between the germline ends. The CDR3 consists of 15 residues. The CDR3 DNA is TGTGCCAGCAGTGAACGGTACGCTGGCACAGATACGCAGTATTTT. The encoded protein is CASSERYAGTDTQYF.

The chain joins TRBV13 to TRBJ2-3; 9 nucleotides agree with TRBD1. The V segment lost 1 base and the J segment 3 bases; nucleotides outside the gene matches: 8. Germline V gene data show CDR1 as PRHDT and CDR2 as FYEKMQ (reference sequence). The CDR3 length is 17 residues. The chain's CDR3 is CASSLAAGTGWTDTQYF. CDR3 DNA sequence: TGTGCCAGCAGCTTAGCCGCCGGGACAGGGTGGACAGATACGCAGTATTTT.

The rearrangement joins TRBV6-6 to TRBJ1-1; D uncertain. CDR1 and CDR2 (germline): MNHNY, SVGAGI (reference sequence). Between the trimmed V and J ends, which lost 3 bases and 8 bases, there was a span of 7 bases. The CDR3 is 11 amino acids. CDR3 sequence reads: CASSYRSEAFF. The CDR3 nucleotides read TGTGCCAGCAGTTATAGGAGCGAAGCTTTCTTT.

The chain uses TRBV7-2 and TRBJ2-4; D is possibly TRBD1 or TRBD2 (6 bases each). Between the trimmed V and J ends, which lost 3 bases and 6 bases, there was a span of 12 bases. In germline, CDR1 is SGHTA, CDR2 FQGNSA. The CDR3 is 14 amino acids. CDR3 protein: CASSFSGGGNIQYF. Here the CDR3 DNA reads TGTGCCAGCAGCTTTAGCGGAGGGGGAAACATTCAGTACTTC.

The CDR3 loop is CASRPGLSDTGELFF. The CDR3 DNA reads TGTGCCAGCAGGCCAGGGTTATCGGACACCGGGGAGCTGTTTTTT. J is TRBJ2-2 and V is TRBV6-6; possibly TRBD1 for D (5 bases). The CDR3 covers 15 residues. Trimming pared 6 bases from V and 3 bases from J, leaving 14 bases between. Germline CDR1 and CDR2: MNHNY and SVGAGI (reference sequence).

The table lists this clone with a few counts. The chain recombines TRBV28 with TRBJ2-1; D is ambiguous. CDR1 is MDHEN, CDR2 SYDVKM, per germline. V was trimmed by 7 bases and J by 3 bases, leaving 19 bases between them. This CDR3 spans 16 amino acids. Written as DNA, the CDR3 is TGTGCCAGCACCCGAGGTGACAATTCGGGCTACAATGAGCAGTTCTTC. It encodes CASTRGDNSGYNEQFF. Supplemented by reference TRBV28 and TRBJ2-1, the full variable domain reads DVKVTQSSRYLVKRTGEKVFLECVQDMDHENMFWYRQDPGLGLRLIYFSYDVKMKEKGDIPEGYSVSREKKERFSLILESASTNQTSMYLCASTRGDNSGYNEQFFGPGTRLTVL.

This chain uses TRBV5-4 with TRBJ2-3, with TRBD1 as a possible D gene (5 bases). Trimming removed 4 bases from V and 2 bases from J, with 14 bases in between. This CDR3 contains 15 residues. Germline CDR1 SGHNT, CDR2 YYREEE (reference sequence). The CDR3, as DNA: TGTGCCAGCAGCCCTCGGGCAGGGAACACAGATACGCAGTATTTT. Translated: CASSPRAGNTDTQYF.

CDR3 in DNA: TGTGCCAGCAGTTCCCGGGACAGGATCACAGATACGCAGTATTTT. It translates to CASSSRDRITDTQYF. The chain employs TRBV25-1 and TRBJ2-3; 8 nucleotides line up with TRBD1. This CDR3 comprises 15 residues. Germline values: CDR1 MGHDK, CDR2 SYGVNS. V lost 5 bases, J lost 2 bases, and 6 bases stayed unmatched. The full variable domain, in which reference TRBV25-1 and TRBJ2-3 provide the parts outside the CDR3, is EADIYQTPRYLVIGTGKKITLECSQTMGHDKMYWYQQDPGMELHLIHYSYGVNSTEKGDLSSESTVSRIRTEHFPLTLESARPSHTSQYLCASSSRDRITDTQYFGPGTRLTVL.

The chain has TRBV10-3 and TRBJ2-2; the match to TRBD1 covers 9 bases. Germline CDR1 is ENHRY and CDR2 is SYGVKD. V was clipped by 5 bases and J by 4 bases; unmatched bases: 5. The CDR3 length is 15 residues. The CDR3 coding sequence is TGTGCCATCAGTTTGGGACAGGGATCCACCGGGGAGCTGTTTTTT. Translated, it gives CAISLGQGSTGELFF.

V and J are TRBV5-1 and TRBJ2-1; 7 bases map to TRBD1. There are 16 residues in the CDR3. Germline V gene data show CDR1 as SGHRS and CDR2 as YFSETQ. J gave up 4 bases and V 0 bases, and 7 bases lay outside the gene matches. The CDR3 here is CASSLVVRGQYNEQFF. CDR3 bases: TGCGCCAGCAGCTTGGTGGTTAGGGGGCAATACAATGAGCAGTTCTTC. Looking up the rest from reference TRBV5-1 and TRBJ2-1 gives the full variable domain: KAGVTQTPRYLIKTRGQQVTLSCSPISGHRSVSWYQQTPGQGLQFLFEYFSETQRNKGNFPGRFSGRQFSNSRSEMNVSTLELGDSALYLCASSLVVRGQYNEQFFGPGTRLTVL.

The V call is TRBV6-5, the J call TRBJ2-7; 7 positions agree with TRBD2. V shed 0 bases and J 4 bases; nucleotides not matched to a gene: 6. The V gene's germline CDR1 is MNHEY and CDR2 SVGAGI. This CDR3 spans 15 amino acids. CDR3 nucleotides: TGTGCCAGCAGTTACTCAGCTAGCGGAGGGTACGAGCAGTACTTC. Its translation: CASSYSASGGYEQYF.

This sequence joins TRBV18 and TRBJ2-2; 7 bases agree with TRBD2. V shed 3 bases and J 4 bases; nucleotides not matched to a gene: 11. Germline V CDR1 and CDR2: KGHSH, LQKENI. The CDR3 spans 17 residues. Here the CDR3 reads CASSPQGLPPGTGELFF. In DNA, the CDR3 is TGTGCCAGCTCACCCCAGGGACTACCCCCCGGCACCGGGGAGCTGTTTTTT.

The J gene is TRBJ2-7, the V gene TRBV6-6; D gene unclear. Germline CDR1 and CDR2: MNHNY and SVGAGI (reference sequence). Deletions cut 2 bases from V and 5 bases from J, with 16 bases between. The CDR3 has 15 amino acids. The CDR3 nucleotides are TGTGCCAGCAGTTACAGCAGTGGGAAAAAAAACGAGCAGTACTTC. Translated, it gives CASSYSSGKKNEQYF.